These 32 T cell receptor beta chains came from one sample sequenced in a study of shared clonotypes between healthy human individuals. CD45RO-negative, CCR7-positively selected cells formed the naive CD8 fraction, excluding terminally differentiated effector memory CD45RA+ cells. The table came from immunoSEQ multiplex PCR; TCRdb's copy has only in-frame clones and leaves some out. Of 550,000 to 650,000 clones in the sample, approximately 96% were seen once. Source material: naive CD8+ T cells sorted from blood. These receptors originate from a woman aged 25-40 years in good health.

The CDR3 loop is CASSTERTPETQYF. Here the CDR3 DNA reads TGTGCCAGCAGCACCGAGCGGACCCCAGAGACCCAGTACTTC. The V gene is TRBV7-9, the J gene TRBJ2-5; a possible D gene is TRBD2 (5 bases). The CDR3 has 14 amino acids. The V end lost 5 bases, the J end lost 4 bases, and 14 bases lay between the germline ends. Germline CDR1 SEHNR, CDR2 FQNEAQ (reference sequence).

The chain employs TRBV5-1 and TRBJ1-1, with D uncertain. CDR3 size: 11 residues. The germline V gene encodes CDR1 SGHRS and CDR2 YFSETQ. V was cut by 0 bases and J by 7 bases, with 4 bases left in between. The CDR3 here is CASSLGLEAFF. The CDR3 DNA follows: TGCGCCAGCAGCTTGGGACTTGAAGCTTTCTTT.

J is TRBJ1-1 and V is TRBV28; 8 nucleotides align to TRBD1. Germline V gene lookup returns CDR1 MDHEN and CDR2 SYDVKM. V trimming: 6 bases; J trimming: 1 base; junction bases outside the gene matches: 4. This CDR3 spans 14 amino acids. CDR3 bases: TGTGCCAGCAGGGAAACAGGGGGGAACACTGAAGCTTTCTTT. It encodes CASRETGGNTEAFF. The variable domain in full, with the rest retrieved from reference TRBV28 and TRBJ1-1, is DVKVTQSSRYLVKRTGEKVFLECVQDMDHENMFWYRQDPGLGLRLIYFSYDVKMKEKGDIPEGYSVSREKKERFSLILESASTNQTSMYLCASRETGGNTEAFFGQGTRLTVV.

This chain joins TRBV27 and TRBJ2-2; D gene unclear. Per the germline V gene, CDR1 is MNHEY and CDR2 is SMNVEV (reference sequence). The V gene lost 3 bases and the J gene lost 5 bases, with 7 bases spanning the gap. The length of the CDR3 is 13 residues. The chain's CDR3 is CASSFWGTGELFF. CDR3 DNA: TGTGCCAGCAGTTTCTGGGGAACCGGGGAGCTGTTTTTT.

The chain uses TRBV11-2 and TRBJ1-3; no firm D call. The germline V gene has CDR1 SGHAT and CDR2 FQNNGV. The CDR3 runs 17 residues. The V and J ends lost 3 bases and 2 bases respectively, with 17 bases between them. The CDR3 region has the DNA TGTGCCAGCAGCTTGTTAAGGTGGGTATCCCCTGGAAACACCATATATTTT. Translation: CASSLLRWVSPGNTIYF.

The chain employs TRBV5-1 and TRBJ2-7; 12 positions match TRBD2. This CDR3 is 14 amino acids long. V lost 6 bases and J lost 0; bases outside the gene matches: 1. Germline CDR1 SGHRS, CDR2 YFSETQ. The DNA of the CDR3 is TGCGCCAGCACACTAGCGGGAGGCTCCTACGAGCAGTACTTC. As protein: CASTLAGGSYEQYF.

The chain uses TRBV30 and TRBJ2-5; a weak D match, TRBD1 (6 bases). There are 14 residues in the CDR3. The germline V and J ends were trimmed by 5 bases and 5 bases, with 18 bases remaining between them. Germline values: CDR1 GTSNPN, CDR2 SVGIG (reference sequence). For the CDR3, the DNA is TGTGCCTGGCTAGGTACAGGGTCGGGGGAGACCCAGTACTTC. Its translation is CAWLGTGSGETQYF.

This chain joins TRBV27 and TRBJ1-2; no firm D call. Germline-derived CDR1 and CDR2 are MNHEY and SMNVEV (reference sequence). V gave up 5 bases and J gave up 2 bases, with 15 bases separating them. CDR3 size: 15 residues. The CDR3 DNA is TGTGCCAGCAGTCTAGACGGGCAACTAAACTATGGCTACACCTTC. Its translation is CASSLDGQLNYGYTF.

The chain has TRBV7-2 and TRBJ2-1, with a tentative D call TRBD2 (5 bases). Trimming removed 1 base from V and 4 bases from J, with 14 bases in between. The CDR3 spans 16 residues. The germline gives CDR1 SGHTA, CDR2 FQGNSA. The CDR3, as DNA: TGTGCCAGCAGCTTAGTTGGGGAGTTGGGATACAATGAGCAGTTCTTC. Translating it yields CASSLVGELGYNEQFF.

The V and J genes are TRBV7-2 and TRBJ2-1; the match to TRBD2 covers 7 bases. CDR3 length: 15 residues. Germline CDR1 is SGHTA and CDR2 is FQGNSA. After removal of 8 bases from V and 2 bases from J, the junction contained 9 bases not matched to a gene. The DNA for the CDR3 is TGTGCCAGCCCGCGTCAGCGGGAAGCCTACAATGAGCAGTTCTTC. This codes for CASPRQREAYNEQFF.

J is TRBJ2-1 and V is TRBV19, with TRBD2 matching 12 bases. The V gene end was trimmed by 5 bases and the J gene end by 6 bases; junction bases not matched to a gene: 26. The length of the CDR3 is 22 residues. Germline loops: CDR1 LNHDA, CDR2 SQIVND (reference sequence). This CDR3 reads CASSPSLAGGLGGSVGFNEQFF. CDR3 DNA sequence: TGTGCCAGTAGTCCCTCACTAGCGGGAGGATTAGGCGGGTCAGTAGGGTTCAATGAGCAGTTCTTC.

The chain links TRBV6-5 to TRBJ2-5; 7 nucleotides align to TRBD2. The V segment lost 8 bases and the J segment 6 bases; nucleotides outside the gene matches: 9. The CDR3 totals 13 residues. Germline CDR1 reads MNHEY; CDR2 reads SVGAGI. CDR3 nucleotides: TGTGCCAGCCGTTTCGGCGGGAGTAAGACCCAGTACTTC. Encoded protein: CASRFGGSKTQYF.

V usage is TRBV5-5 and J usage is TRBJ1-2, with D uncertain. The CDR3 spans 13 residues. Per the germline V gene, CDR1 is SGHKS and CDR2 is YYEKEE (reference sequence). V lost 0 bases to trimming and J lost 1 base, with 4 bases between them. The CDR3 loop is CASSLDINYGYTF. As DNA, the CDR3 is TGTGCCAGCAGCTTGGATATTAACTATGGCTACACCTTC.

V gene TRBV5-4 combines with J gene TRBJ2-1, with a possible D match to TRBD2 (6 bases). The CDR3 loop spans 16 amino acids. V lost 6 bases, J lost 8 bases, and 24 bases lay in between. Germline V gene lookup returns CDR1 SGHNT and CDR2 YYREEE (reference sequence). CDR3 region: CASTKPSGEGGDEQFF. CDR3 DNA: TGTGCCAGCACTAAACCTTCGGGGGAAGGAGGCGATGAGCAGTTCTTC.

The chain joins TRBV19 to TRBJ2-7; weak D call: TRBD1 (5 bases). V lost 5 bases, J lost 0 bases, and 11 bases lay in between. This CDR3 is built from 14 residues. Germline CDR1 and CDR2: LNHDA and SQIVND (reference sequence). In DNA form, the CDR3 reads TGTGCCAGTAGTGCCCCCAGGGACTCCTACGAGCAGTACTTC. Translating it yields CASSAPRDSYEQYF. Drawing the rest from reference TRBV19 and TRBJ2-7, the complete variable domain is DGGITQSPKYLFRKEGQNVTLSCEQNLNHDAMYWYRQDPGQGLRLIYYSQIVNDFQKGDIAEGYSVSREKKESFPLTVTSAQKNPTAFYLCASSAPRDSYEQYFGPGTRLTVT.

The chain carries TRBV4-1 and TRBJ2-5; 8 bases match TRBD1. The end of the DNA fits TRBJ2-7 better, so the J call may be wrong. CDR1 and CDR2 from the germline V gene are MGHRA and YSYEKL. The CDR3 consists of 16 residues. Here the CDR3 DNA reads TGCGCCAGCAGCCAAGAGTTCGGACAGGGTATCTACGAGCAGTACTTC. Its translation: CASSQEFGQGIYEQYF.

V usage is TRBV21-1 and J usage is TRBJ2-3. TRBV21-1 is a pseudogene segment. This CDR3 contains 15 residues. Here the CDR3 reads CASSKAIRPTDTQYF. The DNA of the CDR3 is TGTGCCAGCAGCAAAGCAATCAGACCCACAGATACGCAGTATTTT.

This sequence joins TRBV7-9 and TRBJ1-2; the D is unclear. This CDR3 contains 13 residues. V was shortened by 2 bases and J by 4 bases, with 8 bases between the two germline ends. CDR1 and CDR2 (germline): SEHNR, FQNEAQ (reference sequence). The CDR3 DNA is TGTGCCAGCAGCTTAAGCCAGACCTATGGCTACACCTTC. Protein sequence: CASSLSQTYGYTF.

The chain combines TRBV28 with TRBJ1-1, with D possibly matching TRBD1 (5 bases). V shed 3 bases and J shed 2 bases, with 19 bases lying between them. The CDR3 has 17 residues. The V gene's germline CDR1 is MDHEN and CDR2 SYDVKM. The CDR3 loop reads CASSFLVLGQGNTEAFF. CDR3 nucleotide sequence: TGTGCCAGCAGTTTTCTGGTTTTGGGGCAGGGAAACACTGAAGCTTTCTTT.

This clone was observed once. The CDR3: CASSGGDAGVGDTQYF. The DNA for the CDR3 is TGTGCCAGCAGTGGGGGGGATGCGGGAGTGGGAGATACGCAGTATTTT. This chain uses TRBV2 with TRBJ2-3; 7 bases are a match to TRBD2. Germline lookup yields CDR1 SNHLY and CDR2 FYNNEI. V lost 4 bases and J lost 5; bases outside the gene matches: 12. The CDR3 totals 16 residues.

In this sample, this clone turned up once. The J gene is TRBJ2-1, the V gene TRBV9; possible D gene TRBD1, 6 bases. Germline CDR1 SGDLS, CDR2 YYNGEE. The V gene lost 3 bases and the J gene lost 4 bases, with 26 bases spanning the gap. The CDR3 runs to 19 residues. CDR3 in amino acids: CASSGTRTLQGSVYNEQFF. Written as DNA, the CDR3 is TGTGCCAGCAGCGGAACAAGGACCTTACAGGGTTCGGTTTACAATGAGCAGTTCTTC.

The chain combines TRBV13 with TRBJ2-7, with D perhaps TRBD1 (6 bases). Germline V gene sequence: CDR1 PRHDT, CDR2 FYEKMQ (reference sequence). V shed 1 base and J shed 5 bases, with 12 bases lying between them. The CDR3 is 14 residues long. The CDR3 DNA reads as TGTGCCAGCAGCTTAGTTCAGGGGAGTAACGAGCAGTACTTC. Encoded protein: CASSLVQGSNEQYF.

The J gene is TRBJ1-1, the V gene TRBV9, with D perhaps matching TRBD1 (6 bases). The CDR3 covers 14 residues. The ends were cut back, 3 bases at V and 5 bases at J, with 14 bases in the middle. Germline V CDR1 and CDR2: SGDLS, YYNGEE. CDR3 DNA: TGTGCCAGCAGCGCGGGGGGAACAGGGACTGAAGCTTTCTTT. Translated: CASSAGGTGTEAFF.

This clone was recorded once. The chain couples TRBV11-2 to TRBJ2-7; tentatively, D is TRBD1 (6 bases). V dropped 5 bases and J dropped 2 bases, with 16 bases sitting between them. This CDR3 is 15 amino acids long. Looked up from germline, CDR1 is SGHAT and CDR2 is FQNNGV. CDR3 sequence reads: CASSPGGRGTYEQYF. CDR3 nucleotides: TGTGCCAGCAGCCCCGGCGGCAGGGGAACCTACGAGCAGTACTTC.

The genes are TRBV19 and TRBJ2-1, with D uncertain. Deletions cut 3 bases from V and 5 bases from J, with 5 bases between. The CDR3 length is 12 residues. From germline, CDR1 is LNHDA and CDR2 SQIVND (reference sequence). The CDR3 loop is CASSILDNEQFF. The DNA for the CDR3 is TGTGCCAGTAGTATTTTGGACAATGAGCAGTTCTTC.

The V call is TRBV29-1, the J call TRBJ2-1; D gene unclear. Trimming stripped 7 bases from V and 9 bases from J, with 13 bases between. Looked up from germline, CDR1 is SQVTM and CDR2 is ANQGSEA. CDR3 size: 11 residues. This chain's CDR3 is CSDRVIGEQFF. The CDR3 region has the DNA TGCAGCGACCGGGTGATCGGTGAGCAGTTCTTC.

The chain joins TRBV13 to TRBJ1-4; unclear D gene. From germline, CDR1 is PRHDT and CDR2 FYEKMQ (reference sequence). This CDR3 is built from 16 residues. V was shortened by 0 bases and J by 0 bases, with 8 bases between the two germline ends. CDR3 nucleotide sequence: TGTGCCAGCAGCTTAGGCCCGTTGGCAACTAATGAAAAACTGTTTTTT. Its protein product is CASSLGPLATNEKLFF.

The V and J genes are TRBV11-2 and TRBJ2-7; D is uncertain. V was cut by 5 bases and J by 1 base, with 12 bases left in between. The CDR3 contains 14 residues. Germline CDR1 reads SGHAT; CDR2 reads FQNNGV. Here the CDR3 reads CASSPTGQSYEQYF. The CDR3 DNA sequence: TGTGCCAGCAGCCCAACGGGCCAGTCCTACGAGCAGTACTTC.

CDR3 sequence reads: CASSSRRRTDTQYF. The CDR3 DNA follows: TGTGCCAGCAGCTCCAGGAGGCGCACAGATACGCAGTATTTT. The chain combines TRBV7-6 with TRBJ2-3; TRBD2 is a possible D gene (5 bases). V gave up 4 bases and J gave up 1 base, with 9 bases separating them. This CDR3 has 14 amino acids. Looked up from germline, CDR1 is SGHVS and CDR2 is FNYEAQ.

The chain links TRBV9 to TRBJ2-3; D is perhaps TRBD2 (5 bases). Trimming removed 3 bases at V and 6 bases at J, with 11 bases between. The germline CDR1 and CDR2 sequences are SGDLS and YYNGEE. CDR3 length equals 13 residues. The CDR3 is CASSATRTDTQYF. Here the CDR3 DNA reads TGTGCCAGCAGCGCCACTAGAACTGATACGCAGTATTTT.

This chain links TRBV29-1 with TRBJ2-7, with TRBD1 as a possible D gene (6 bases). Germline V gene lookup returns CDR1 SQVTM and CDR2 ANQGSEA. V was pared by 7 bases and J by 1 base, with 8 bases between. The CDR3 has 11 amino acids. CDR3 sequence (DNA): TGCAGCGGACAGGATTCCTACGAGCAGTACTTC. Translation gives CSGQDSYEQYF.

The CDR3 bases are TGCAGCGTTGAGGGACTAGACCCGTCGTTCGAGCAGTACTTC. Protein product: CSVEGLDPSFEQYF. The chain uses TRBV29-1 and TRBJ2-7, with 8 bases identical to TRBD2. V lost 3 bases and J lost 6; bases outside the gene matches: 10. CDR3 length equals 14 residues. CDR1 is SQVTM and CDR2 is ANQGSEA in the germline V gene.